This T cell receptor beta chain was recorded in a study of control samples from healthy donors and cancer patients. The table came from immunoSEQ multiplex PCR; TCRdb's copy has only in-frame clones and leaves some out. The data contain around 94,000 clones, 93% of them singletons. Trimming removed 6 bases from V and 5 bases from J, with 13 bases in between. Germline CDR1 reads ENHRY; CDR2 reads SYGVKD. The CDR3 is 13 amino acids. V usage is TRBV10-3 and J usage is TRBJ1-1; D may be TRBD1 (5 bases). What was sequenced was blood. The clonotype originates from a woman aged 30 to 39 in good health. The CDR3 sequence is CAISLGGATEAFF. The CDR3 DNA is TGTGCCATCAGCCTCGGAGGGGCGACTGAAGCTTTCTTT.